These T cell receptor beta chains were read from a single sample in a study of T cell repertoires in cytomegalovirus infection. Using its own MiXCR run on the reads, TCRdb lists one record per CDR3 protein. The sample has roughly 340,000 distinct CDR3 sequences, almost 30% seen once. Their target antigens are unknown. Sequencing used cultured PBMCs, obtained from culture after CMV antigen stimulation. Receptor source: a human donor in good health (CMV status not recorded). Some clones in this sample may be carry-over from other donors' samples. CDR3s include the opening cysteine and the closing phenylalanine or tryptophan. Fields, in order: D gene, clone size, V gene, J gene, CDR3 DNA, CDR3 protein. A D gene is named only where the DNA matches it firmly. Clone size appears in some rows only: once, few, many, or a class for an expanded clone.

TRBD2	NA	TRBV19	TRBJ2-1	TGTGCCAGTAGTATGCCGGGACTAGGCAATGAGCAGTTCTTC	CASSMPGLGNEQFF
NA	few	TRBV24-1	TRBJ2-1	TGTGCCACCGCAGGGGCGGGAGACAACTACAATGAGCAGTTCTTC	CATAGAGDNYNEQFF
NA	NA	TRBV19	TRBJ1-6	TGTGCCAGTAGTATAGATCGGCCTCTGTCGTCACCCCTCCACTTT	CASSIDRPLSSPLHF
NA	NA	TRBV6-6	TRBJ2-3	TGTGCCAGCAGTTCGCCGGGCCTTAGCACAGATACGCAGTATTTT	CASSSPGLSTDTQYF
TRBD2	NA	TRBV6-8	TRBJ2-1	TGTGCCAGCAGAAGTAGCGGGACCAACAATGAGCAGTTCTTC	CASRSSGTNNEQFF
NA	NA	TRBV19	TRBJ1-2	TGTGCCAGTAGGGTATCAACGGGCTATGGCTACACCTTC	CASRVSTGYGYTF
NA	NA	TRBV7-8	TRBJ2-3	TGTGCCAGCAGCCCCCTACCAACAAGGAAGCGCACAGATACGCAGTATTTT	CASSPLPTRKRTDTQYF
TRBD1	NA	TRBV6-1	TRBJ2-7	TGTGCCAGCAGTGAAGCGGGACGGAGAGGGGGCCTCTCCTACGAGCAGTACTTC	CASSEAGRRGGLSYEQYF
TRBD2	few	TRBV12-3/TRBV12-4	TRBJ2-4	TGTGCCAGCAGCCTAGCGGGGTCAAACATTCAGTACTTC	CASSLAGSNIQYF
TRBD1	many	TRBV19	TRBJ2-1	TGTGCCAGTAGTATTCTAGGACAGGGGAGCAATGAGCAGTTCTTC	CASSILGQGSNEQFF
TRBD1	NA	TRBV27	TRBJ1-1	TGTGCCAGCAGTCCCAGGGGGCTGTACACTGAAGCTTTCTTT	CASSPRGLYTEAFF
NA	many	TRBV19	TRBJ1-4	TGTGCCAGTAGTATTGCTGGAAAACTGTTTTTT	CASSIAGKLFF
TRBD2	NA	TRBV2	TRBJ2-7	TGTGCCAGCCTGGATGTGCTAGCGGGAGGGTATATGATGTCCTACGAGCAGTACTTC	CASLDVLAGGYMMSYEQYF
TRBD2	few	TRBV18	TRBJ2-1	TGTGCCAGCTCACCACGGCTAGCGGGGGCGAATGAGCAGTTCTTC	CASSPRLAGANEQFF
TRBD1	few	TRBV19	TRBJ2-1	TGTGCCAGTAGTTCGGACAGGCGCAATGAGCAGTTCTTC	CASSSDRRNEQFF
NA	NA	TRBV5-6	TRBJ2-2	TGTGCCAGCAGCTTGGCCTTATACACCGGGGAGCTGTTTTTT	CASSLALYTGELFF
TRBD1	NA	TRBV7-3	TRBJ2-5	TGTGCCAGCAGCTCGGACAGGGTGAGAGAGACCCAGTACTTC	CASSSDRVRETQYF
TRBD2	few	TRBV9	TRBJ2-6	TGTGCCAGCAGCCCGACGACTAGCGGGAGTTTCACAGGGGCCAACGTCCTGACTTTC	CASSPTTSGSFTGANVLTF
TRBD2	many	TRBV2	TRBJ2-3	TGTGCCAGCAGTGTCCGAACTAGCGGGGGCGGGAATACGCAGTATTTT	CASSVRTSGGGNTQYF
NA	NA	TRBV7-6	TRBJ2-1	TGTGCCAGCAGCTTAAAGCCGCGCTTCGAGGCTATATCCTACAATGAGCAGTTCTTC	CASSLKPRFEAISYNEQFF
TRBD1	NA	TRBV6-1	TRBJ1-2	TGTGCCAGCAGTGGGGGGACAGCCTCTAACTATGGCTACACCTTC	CASSGGTASNYGYTF
NA	few	TRBV27	TRBJ2-3	TGTGCCAGCAGTTTACGGCCCCGGACATCAACTAGCACAGATACGCAGTATTTT	CASSLRPRTSTSTDTQYF
NA	few	TRBV19	TRBJ2-1	TGTGCCAGTTCAACTAGTTCCTACAATGAGCAGTTCTTC	CASSTSSYNEQFF
NA	many	TRBV6-1	TRBJ1-6	TGTGCCAGCATGGTAGACAGGAGGAGGGCTAATTCACCCCTCCACTTT	CASMVDRRRANSPLHF
NA	few	TRBV7-7	TRBJ1-5	TGTGCTGCAAGCGTGAAGGACAGCCGCAATCAGCCCCAGCATTTT	CAASVKDSRNQPQHF
TRBD2	few	TRBV6-1	TRBJ2-1	TGTGCCAGCAGTCCAGGACTAGCGGCCTCCTACAATGAGCAGTTCTTC	CASSPGLAASYNEQFF